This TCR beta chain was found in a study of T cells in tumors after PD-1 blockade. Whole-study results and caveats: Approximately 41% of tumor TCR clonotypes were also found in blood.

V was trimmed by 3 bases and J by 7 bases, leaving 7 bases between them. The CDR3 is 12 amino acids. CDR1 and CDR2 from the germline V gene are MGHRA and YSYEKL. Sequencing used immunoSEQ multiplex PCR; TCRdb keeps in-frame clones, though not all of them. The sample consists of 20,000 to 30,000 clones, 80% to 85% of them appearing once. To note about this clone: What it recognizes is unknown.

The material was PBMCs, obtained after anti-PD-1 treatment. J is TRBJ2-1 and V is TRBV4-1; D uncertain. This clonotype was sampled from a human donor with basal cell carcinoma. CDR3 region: CASSHVLNEQFF. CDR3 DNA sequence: TGCGCCAGCAGCCATGTGTTAAATGAGCAGTTCTTC.